These T cell receptor beta chains were read from a single sample in a study of blood T cell repertoires in COVID-19. Only in-frame clones appear in the TCRdb table, and some are missing; sequencing was by immunoSEQ multiplex PCR. The sample includes under 200,000 clones, roughly 85% of them seen just once. What was sequenced was PBMCs or T cells enriched from blood (not recorded which). Receptors originate from a woman between 65 and 79 years old in a cohort exposed to, infected with or recovered from COVID-19 (not recorded which). Each CDR3 is given with its conserved first and last residue. D genes are given only for firm matches. The size of a clone is reported for some rows only, either as once, few or many, or as a class for expanded clones.

CDR3aa | CDR3nt | j_gene | v_gene | d_gene | abundance
CASSFTSWSYNEQFF | TGTGCCAGCAGTTTCACTAGCTGGTCCTACAATGAGCAGTTCTTC | TRBJ2-1 | TRBV7-9 | NA | few
CARSSTGQYSYEQYF | TGTGCCAGAAGCTCGACGGGACAGTACTCCTACGAGCAGTACTTC | TRBJ2-7 | TRBV5-3 | TRBD1 | NA
CASSLNQGTGELFF | TGTGCCAGCTCTCTGAACCAGGGTACCGGGGAGCTGTTTTTT | TRBJ2-2 | TRBV18 | NA | NA
CASSEGQGKPSLSPSYEQYF | TGTGCCAGCAGCGAGGGACAGGGCAAACCCTCTCTGTCCCCCTCCTACGAGCAGTACTTC | TRBJ2-7 | TRBV21-1 | NA | NA
CASSLTGFNEQYF | TGTGCCAGCAGCTTGACAGGGTTCAACGAGCAGTACTTC | TRBJ2-7 | TRBV7-9 | TRBD1 | NA
CASSLALTGAGEDQPQHF | TGTGCCAGCAGCTTAGCGCTAACCGGGGCAGGGGAAGACCAGCCCCAGCATTTT | TRBJ1-5 | TRBV7-9 | NA | few
CASSTHQPRLVRIDEQYF | TGTGCCAGCAGCACTCACCAGCCGAGACTAGTTCGAATCGACGAGCAGTACTTC | TRBJ2-7 | TRBV21-1 | NA | NA
CASSFLDSLFF | TGCGCCAGCAGCTTTTTAGACTCCCTGTTTTTT | TRBJ1-4 | TRBV5-1 | NA | NA
CASSEVSRWAGTQYF | TGTGCCAGCAGTGAAGTCAGCCGTTGGGCGGGTACCCAGTACTTC | TRBJ2-5 | TRBV2 | NA | NA
CASSSLGPGFNTEAFF | TGTGCCAGCAGCTCCCTGGGGCCAGGTTTTAACACTGAAGCTTTCTTT | TRBJ1-1 | TRBV5-4 | NA | NA
CASSLNSWIYEQYF | TGTGCCAGCAGCTTAAACAGTTGGATCTACGAGCAGTACTTC | TRBJ2-7 | TRBV5-5 | NA | NA
CASSFGTGEGYTF | TGTGCCAGCAGCTTTGGGACAGGGGAGGGCTACACCTTC | TRBJ1-2 | TRBV7-8 | TRBD1 | NA
CASSSSGMAYNEQFF | TGTGCCAGTAGTAGTAGCGGGATGGCTTACAATGAGCAGTTCTTC | TRBJ2-1 | TRBV19 | TRBD2 | once
CASSLLLAGAGELFF | TGTGCCAGCAGCTTACTACTAGCGGGGGCCGGGGAGCTGTTTTTT | TRBJ2-2 | TRBV7-3 | TRBD2 | NA
CASSFRPWSGTSTDTQYF | TGCGCCAGCAGCTTCCGCCCGTGGAGCGGAACTAGCACAGATACGCAGTATTTT | TRBJ2-3 | TRBV5-1 | NA | NA
CASSLSGPGVKNSPLHF | TGTGCCAGCAGTTTATCTGGGCCAGGGGTGAAGAATTCACCCCTCCACTTT | TRBJ1-6 | TRBV27 | NA | NA
CAWSVPGTGFRVLSYEQYF | TGTGCCTGGAGTGTCCCAGGGACAGGGTTTCGAGTCCTCTCCTACGAGCAGTACTTC | TRBJ2-7 | TRBV30 | TRBD1 | NA
CASSQDLQGASTEAFF | TGCGCCAGCAGCCAAGATCTTCAGGGGGCATCCACTGAAGCTTTCTTT | TRBJ1-1 | TRBV4-3 | TRBD1 | few
CASSPVGGYQETQYF | TGTGCCAGCAGCCCCGTTGGGGGGTACCAAGAGACCCAGTACTTC | TRBJ2-5 | TRBV11-2 | NA | NA
CASRPGGGDQPQHF | TGTGCCAGCAGACCGGGGGGAGGCGATCAGCCCCAGCATTTT | TRBJ1-5 | TRBV28 | NA | few
CSVEVTQDTYEQYF | TGCAGCGTTGAAGTAACGCAGGACACCTACGAGCAGTACTTC | TRBJ2-7 | TRBV29-1 | NA | NA
CATSDRGKRSGGGSYNEQFF | TGTGCCACCAGTGATCGCGGGAAGAGAAGTGGGGGAGGCTCCTACAATGAGCAGTTCTTC | TRBJ2-1 | TRBV24-1 | NA | NA
CATSRRADWMDTQYF | TGTGCCACCAGCAGACGCGCAGACTGGATGGATACGCAGTATTTT | TRBJ2-3 | TRBV15 | NA | NA
CASSPPSPTYEQYF | TGTGCCAGCAGTCCCCCCAGTCCGACCTACGAGCAGTACTTC | TRBJ2-7 | TRBV28 | NA | NA
CASSQFRGNTEAFF | TGTGCCAGCAGCCAATTCCGGGGGAACACTGAAGCTTTCTTT | TRBJ1-1 | TRBV16 | NA | NA
CASSYSSVYGYTF | TGTGCCAGCAGTTACTCGAGCGTTTATGGCTACACCTTC | TRBJ1-2 | TRBV6-5 | NA | NA
CASSPGQGPYEQYF | TGTGCCAGCAGTCCAGGACAGGGCCCCTACGAGCAGTACTTC | TRBJ2-7 | TRBV27 | TRBD1 | NA
CASSPQSGSSYNEQFF | TGTGCCAGCTCACCACAGAGCGGAAGCTCCTACAATGAGCAGTTCTTC | TRBJ2-1 | TRBV18 | NA | once
CATQRQGTNEQYF | TGTGCCACCCAAAGGCAGGGAACGAACGAGCAGTACTTC | TRBJ2-7 | TRBV2 | NA | NA
CASRLGQGASYEQYF | TGTGCCAGCAGACTCGGACAGGGAGCGTCCTACGAGCAGTACTTC | TRBJ2-7 | TRBV28 | TRBD1 | few
CASSLVAVYQETQYF | TGTGCCAGCAGCTTAGTTGCAGTGTACCAAGAGACCCAGTACTTC | TRBJ2-5 | TRBV7-2 | NA | NA
CASSQGGSGNIQYF | TGTGCCAGCAGCCAAGGAGGGAGCGGAAACATTCAGTACTTC | TRBJ2-4 | TRBV3-1/TRBV3-2 | NA | NA
CASSLMAESSYNEQFF | TGTGCCAGCAGCTTAATGGCTGAAAGCTCCTACAATGAGCAGTTCTTC | TRBJ2-1 | TRBV7-6 | NA | NA
CASSPSPGQGYEQYF | TGTGCCAGCAGCCCTTCACCGGGACAGGGCTACGAGCAGTACTTC | TRBJ2-7 | TRBV7-3 | TRBD1 | NA
CASSFLVGTDTAYEQYF | TGTGCCAGCAGCTTCTTAGTAGGGACAGACACGGCCTACGAGCAGTACTTC | TRBJ2-7 | TRBV11-2 | TRBD1 | NA
CSVEGGREYTDTQYF | TGCAGCGTTGAAGGCGGGCGGGAGTACACAGATACGCAGTATTTT | TRBJ2-3 | TRBV29-1 | TRBD2 | NA
CASSQDNTNTGELFF | TGTGCCAGCAGCCAAGATAATACGAACACCGGGGAGCTGTTTTTT | TRBJ2-2 | TRBV4-2 | NA | few
CATSDPGLGTDTQYF | TGTGCCACCAGTGATCCAGGACTCGGGACAGATACGCAGTATTTT | TRBJ2-3 | TRBV24-1 | NA | NA
CASSLGISGLYNEQFF | TGCGCCAGCAGCTTGGGGATTAGCGGACTGTACAATGAGCAGTTCTTC | TRBJ2-1 | TRBV5-1 | NA | NA
CASTPFPGGTQPQHF | TGTGCCAGCACCCCCTTTCCCGGGGGAACTCAGCCCCAGCATTTT | TRBJ1-5 | TRBV28 | NA | NA
CASKKHLYNEQFF | TGTGCCAGTAAGAAACACCTCTACAATGAGCAGTTCTTC | TRBJ2-1 | TRBV19 | NA | once
CASSVSTGLATDTQYF | TGTGCCAGCAGCGTCTCTACAGGGTTGGCCACAGATACGCAGTATTTT | TRBJ2-3 | TRBV9 | NA | NA
CASSPRTGPNYGYTF | TGTGCCAGCAGCCCAAGGACAGGGCCCAACTATGGCTACACCTTC | TRBJ1-2 | TRBV7-9 | TRBD1 | few
CASSLTDTEAFF | TGCGCCAGCAGCCTGACAGACACTGAAGCTTTCTTT | TRBJ1-1 | TRBV5-1 | NA | NA
CASSAGGVSYNEQFF | TGCGCCAGCAGCGCGGGCGGGGTCTCCTACAATGAGCAGTTCTTC | TRBJ2-1 | TRBV5-1 | NA | NA
CASGLGTGGRETQYF | TGTGCTAGTGGTTTGGGAACAGGGGGTAGAGAGACCCAGTACTTC | TRBJ2-5 | TRBV12-5 | TRBD1 | NA
CASSLNPGQAYNEQFF | TGTGCCAGCAGCTTAAATCCGGGACAGGCCTACAATGAGCAGTTCTTC | TRBJ2-1 | TRBV11-2 | TRBD1 | few
CASSLGRATGNTIYF | TGTGCCAGCAGCTTAGGCAGGGCTACTGGAAACACCATATATTTT | TRBJ1-3 | TRBV7-2 | NA | few
CASSRGTAGNTIYF | TGTGCCAGCAGCCGAGGGACAGCCGGAAACACCATATATTTT | TRBJ1-3 | TRBV11-2 | TRBD1 | NA
CASSYTGTGNGYTF | TGTGCCAGCAGTTATACCGGGACAGGGAATGGCTACACCTTC | TRBJ1-2 | TRBV6-5 | TRBD1 | NA
CASSLQEKLFF | TGTGCCAGCAGCTTGCAGGAAAAACTGTTTTTT | TRBJ1-4 | TRBV7-9 | NA | NA
CASSLELAGAYEQYF | TGTGCCAGCAGCTTGGAACTAGCGGGAGCCTACGAGCAGTACTTC | TRBJ2-7 | TRBV5-6 | TRBD2 | NA
CASSRTGSDYGYTF | TGTGCCAGCAGCCGGACAGGGTCGGACTATGGCTACACCTTC | TRBJ1-2 | TRBV6-5 | TRBD1 | few